The source of this T cell receptor (beta chain) is a study of blood T cells in healthy people across ages. This CDR3 contains 18 residues. Per germline, CDR1 SGHRS and CDR2 YFSETQ. The V end lost 2 bases, the J end lost 2 bases, and 22 bases lay between the germline ends. Healthy individuals of Caucasian origin from Russia, aged about 6 to 90, served as donors. Then a second PCR, running about 7 to 11 cycles, was carried out with a sample-barcoded 5' primer and a J-beta primer mix. TCRdb re-called the 5' RACE reads through MiXCR, storing one row per CDR3 protein. The sample contains about 800,000 distinct CDR3 sequences, 25% of which appear only once. General study results and limits: Unsorted PBMCs prevented conclusive naive versus antigen-experienced comparison. Underestimates were what the diversity estimates from one million T cells were considered to be.

Of note for this clonotype: Its antigen is as yet unknown.

In addition, the sample was reused for a study of T cells of mothers and their children. As that report states: A few healthy Caucasian mothers served as donors, and their six children did as well.

The source is a boy aged 5 to 17 in good health. The chain joins TRBV5-1 to TRBJ1-1, with D perhaps matching TRBD1 (6 bases). The sample was blood. The CDR3 reads CASSFKAGQGPTNTEAFF. The CDR3 nucleotides are TGCGCCAGCAGCTTTAAAGCGGGGCAGGGGCCAACCAACACTGAAGCTTTCTTT.